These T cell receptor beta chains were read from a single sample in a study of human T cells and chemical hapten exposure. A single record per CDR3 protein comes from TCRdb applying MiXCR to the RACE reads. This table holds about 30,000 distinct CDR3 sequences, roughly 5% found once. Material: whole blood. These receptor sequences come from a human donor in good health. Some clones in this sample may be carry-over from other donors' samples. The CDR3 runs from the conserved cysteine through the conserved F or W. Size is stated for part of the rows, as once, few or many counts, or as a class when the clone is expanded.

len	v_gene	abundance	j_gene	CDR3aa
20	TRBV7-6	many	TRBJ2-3	CASSLVSRQGPARKADTQYF
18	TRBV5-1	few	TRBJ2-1	CASSLLEDSGGPYNEQFF
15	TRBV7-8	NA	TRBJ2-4	CASSLAGAGKNIQYF
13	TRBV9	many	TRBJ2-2	CASSVVVGGELFF
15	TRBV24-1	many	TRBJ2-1	CATSAAGSSYNEQFF
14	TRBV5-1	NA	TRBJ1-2	CASSATTGLEGYTF
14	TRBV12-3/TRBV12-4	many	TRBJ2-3	CASALGTVTDTQYF
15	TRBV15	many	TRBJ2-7	CATSREGGGAYEQYF
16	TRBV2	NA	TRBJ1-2	CASSREAGKTGYGHTF
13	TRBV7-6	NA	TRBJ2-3	CASSLAHTDTQYF
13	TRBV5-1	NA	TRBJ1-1	CASSLGSVGEAFF
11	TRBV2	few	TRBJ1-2	CASSLGAGYTF
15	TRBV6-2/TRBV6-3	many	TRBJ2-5	CASSYSRTEQETQYF
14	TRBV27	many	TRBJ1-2	CASSFSDRVTGYTF
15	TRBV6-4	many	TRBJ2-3	CASSALAGGTDTQYF
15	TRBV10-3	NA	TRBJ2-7	CAISESRQGEREQYF
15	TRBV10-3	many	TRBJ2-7	CAISSLQGAAYEQYF
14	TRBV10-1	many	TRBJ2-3	CASSEGGPWDTQYF
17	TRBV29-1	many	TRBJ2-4	CSVEEGRTTYAKNIQYF
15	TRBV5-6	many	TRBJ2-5	CASSPIDGKEETQYF
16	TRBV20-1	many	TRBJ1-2	CSARNPRDRENYGYTF
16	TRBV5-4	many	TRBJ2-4	CASSLDRGRAKNIQYF
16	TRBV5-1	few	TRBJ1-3	CASSLGPHGTGNTIYF
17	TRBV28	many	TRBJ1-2	CASSFVRVKMEDYGYTF
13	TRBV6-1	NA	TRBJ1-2	CASRPGQGAGYTF
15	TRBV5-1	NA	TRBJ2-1	CASSLLADTTNEQFF
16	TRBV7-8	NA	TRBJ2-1	CVSSAKLAGDYNEQFF
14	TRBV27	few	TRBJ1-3	CASSPRGSGNTIYF
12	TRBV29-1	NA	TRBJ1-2	CSSTYGNYGYTF
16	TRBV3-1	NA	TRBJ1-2	CASRGGGTAINYGYTF
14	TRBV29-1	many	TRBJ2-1	CSVLRDREVNEQFF
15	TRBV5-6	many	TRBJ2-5	CASSLEGTSEETQYF
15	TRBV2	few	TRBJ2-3	CASIPGLGGPDTQYF
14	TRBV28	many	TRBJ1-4	CASSTGQWNEKLFF
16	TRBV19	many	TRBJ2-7	CASSISSAGGPYEQYF
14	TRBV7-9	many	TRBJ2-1	CASSLAPDSSGQFF
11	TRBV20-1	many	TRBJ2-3	CSARLSDTQYF